These T cell receptor beta chains were read from a single sample in a study of shared clonotypes between healthy human individuals. Here immunoSEQ multiplex PCR was the method, and the copy in TCRdb shows in-frame clones only, minus some. The sample contains approximately 2.5 million clones, roughly 93% of which appear only once. Sequenced sample: naive CD4+ T cells from PBMCs. All receptors come from a man between 18 and 35 years old in good health. Some clones in this sample may be carry-over from other donors' samples. CDR3s include the opening cysteine and the closing phenylalanine or tryptophan. The D gene is left open where the match is weak. Size is stated for part of the rows, as once, few or many counts, or as a class when the clone is expanded.

cdr3_nt	cdr3_aa	d_call	clone_size	j_call	v_call
TGTGCCAGCTTCCCCGGGGGGAGCTCCTACAATGAGCAGTTCTTC	CASFPGGSSYNEQFF	TRBD2	NA	TRBJ2-1	TRBV18
TGTGCCAGCAGCTTACAATCGACAGGACCTGAAGCTTTCTTT	CASSLQSTGPEAFF	NA	NA	TRBJ1-1	TRBV11-3
TGTGCCAGCAGCTTAGGCCCGATTACCGGGGAGCTGTTTTTT	CASSLGPITGELFF	NA	once	TRBJ2-2	TRBV7-6
TGCGCCAGCAGCCTAACCGGACAGGGGGGCAGTGGGCAGTTCTTC	CASSLTGQGGSGQFF	TRBD1	NA	TRBJ2-1	TRBV4-3
TGCGCCAGCAGCTTGGAAGTTGGGACTCCCGGGAGCTACACCTTC	CASSLEVGTPGSYTF	NA	NA	TRBJ1-2	TRBV5-1
TGTGCCAGCAGTCCGGGCGTCACCAGGGCTTTCTTT	CASSPGVTRAFF	NA	NA	TRBJ1-1	TRBV28
TGTGCCAGCAGCCAAGATAAAGGGCGGACTGAAGCTTTCTTT	CASSQDKGRTEAFF	NA	NA	TRBJ1-1	TRBV4-2
TGCGCCAGCAGCTTGGAGGTCAATCAGCCCCAGCATTTT	CASSLEVNQPQHF	NA	NA	TRBJ1-5	TRBV5-1
TGTGCCTGGAGTGGTAGCACAGATACGCAGTATTTT	CAWSGSTDTQYF	NA	NA	TRBJ2-3	TRBV30
TGCGCCAGCAGCTTGGTCCCAACAGATACGCAGTATTTT	CASSLVPTDTQYF	NA	NA	TRBJ2-3	TRBV5-1
TGTGCCAGCAGTGAAGAGTATCGGGGTCGGGGTAGCGGAAAACGGAGCTACAATGAGCAGTTCTTC	CASSEEYRGRGSGKRSYNEQFF	NA	NA	TRBJ2-1	TRBV6-1
TGTGCCAGCAGTTTCCCCCACACTGAAGCTTTCTTT	CASSFPHTEAFF	NA	NA	TRBJ1-1	TRBV28
TGTGCCAGCAGCGTAGGGCGGGAGACGCCCTACGAGCAGTACTTC	CASSVGRETPYEQYF	TRBD2	NA	TRBJ2-7	TRBV9
TGTGCCACCAGCAGAGGTGTGGCGGGTTCCTACAATGAGCAGTTCTTC	CATSRGVAGSYNEQFF	NA	once	TRBJ2-1	TRBV15